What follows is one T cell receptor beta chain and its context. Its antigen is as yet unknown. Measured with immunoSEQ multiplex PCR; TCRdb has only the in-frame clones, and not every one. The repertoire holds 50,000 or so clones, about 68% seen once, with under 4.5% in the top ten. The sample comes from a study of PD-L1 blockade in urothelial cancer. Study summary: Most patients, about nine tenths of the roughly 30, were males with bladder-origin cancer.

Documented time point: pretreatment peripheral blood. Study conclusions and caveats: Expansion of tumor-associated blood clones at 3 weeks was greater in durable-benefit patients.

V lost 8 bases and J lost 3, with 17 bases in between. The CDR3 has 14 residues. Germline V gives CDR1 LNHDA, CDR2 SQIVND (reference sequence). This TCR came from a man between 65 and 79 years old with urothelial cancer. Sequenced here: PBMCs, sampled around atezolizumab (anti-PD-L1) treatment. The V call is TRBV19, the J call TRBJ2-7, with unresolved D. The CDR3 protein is CASDAQASRYEQYF. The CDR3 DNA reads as TGTGCCAGTGATGCCCAGGCCTCCCGCTACGAGCAGTACTTC.